One sample yielded the 13 T cell receptor beta chains listed below, sequenced in a study of cytomegalovirus exposure and HLA in healthy donors. 60 Vbeta and 13 Jbeta primers were used in PCR. The data were produced by immunoSEQ multiplex PCR, yet TCRdb's version contains in-frame clones alone and is incomplete. The sample shows about 170,000 clones, around 76% of them seen only once. Sequencing was performed on PBMCs. Every receptor here comes from a woman aged 25 to 39 in good health and CMV-seropositive.

This chain joins TRBV5-1 and TRBJ2-5; 11 bases agree with TRBD1. CDR1 and CDR2 from the germline V gene are SGHRS and YFSETQ. The CDR3 extends over 15 amino acids. V was pared by 3 bases and J by 4 bases, with 5 bases of the junction left unmatched. The CDR3 sequence is CASSSTGTGGETQYF. Here the CDR3 DNA reads TGCGCCAGCAGCTCAACCGGGACAGGGGGAGAGACCCAGTACTTC.

This chain connects TRBV5-1 to TRBJ2-1; 9 positions match TRBD1. Looked up from germline, CDR1 is SGHRS and CDR2 is YFSETQ. The CDR3 totals 15 residues. V was pared by 4 bases and J by 9 bases, with 11 bases of the junction left unmatched. CDR3: CASSQIPGQGSEQFF. In DNA form, the CDR3 reads TGCGCCAGCAGCCAGATTCCGGGACAGGGCTCTGAGCAGTTCTTC.

The V gene is TRBV7-9, the J gene TRBJ1-6, with 9 bases aligning to TRBD1. In germline, CDR1 is SEHNR, CDR2 FQNEAQ (reference sequence). The V and J ends lost 8 bases and 6 bases, in that order; junction bases with no gene match: 8. The CDR3 extends over 15 amino acids. The CDR3 DNA is TGTGCCAGCGCCGCAGGGACAGGGAGTAATTCACCCCTCCACTTT. It encodes CASAAGTGSNSPLHF.

The rearrangement uses TRBV20-1 and TRBJ1-2; D is unresolved. V was shortened by 1 base and J by 6 bases, with 6 bases between the two germline ends. The CDR3 has 11 residues. CDR1 and CDR2 from the germline V gene are DFQATT and SNEGSKA (reference sequence). In nucleotides, the CDR3 is TGCAGTGCTAGAGCCGCGGATGGCTACACCTTC. Encoded protein: CSARAADGYTF.

The chain combines TRBV27 with TRBJ1-1; a possible D gene is TRBD1 (6 bases). The CDR3 has 14 amino acids. Germline CDR1 is MNHEY and CDR2 is SMNVEV (reference sequence). Trimming removed 3 bases at V and 0 bases at J, with 8 bases between. The CDR3 loop reads CASSLQGMNTEAFF. The CDR3 coding sequence is TGTGCCAGCAGTTTGCAGGGGATGAACACTGAAGCTTTCTTT.

This clone was picked up a small number of times. The rearrangement joins TRBV2 to TRBJ1-4; D perhaps matches TRBD1 (6 bases). CDR3 length: 14 amino acids. CDR1 and CDR2 (germline): SNHLY, FYNNEI. The germline V and J ends were trimmed by 6 bases and 3 bases, with 11 bases remaining between them. In nucleotides, the CDR3 is TGTGCCAGCAGGGCCCGGACAGCTAATGAAAAACTGTTTTTT. The encoded protein is CASRARTANEKLFF.

The chain carries TRBV29-1 and TRBJ2-1; 9 bases fit TRBD1. The junction had 6 bases not matched to a gene; V was cut back by 4 bases and J by 2 bases. This CDR3 is built from 15 residues. Germline V gives CDR1 SQVTM, CDR2 ANQGSEA. The CDR3 protein is CSVGRQGVAYNEQFF. Here the CDR3 DNA reads TGCAGCGTTGGGAGACAGGGGGTTGCCTACAATGAGCAGTTCTTC.

The V and J genes are TRBV9 and TRBJ2-1; D might be TRBD2 (5 bases). The CDR3 length is 16 residues. V gave up 4 bases and J gave up 4 bases, with 18 bases separating them. CDR1 and CDR2 (germline): SGDLS, YYNGEE. CDR3 sequence (DNA): TGTGCCAGCAGCCCTACCCCGGGGAGTAATTACAATGAGCAGTTCTTC. Amino acid sequence: CASSPTPGSNYNEQFF.

This chain joins TRBV4-3 and TRBJ1-4, with unresolved D. Trimming left V 0 bases short and J 4 bases short, with 9 bases between. The CDR3 totals 15 residues. The V gene's germline CDR1 is LGHNA and CDR2 YSLEER. The CDR3 nucleotides read TGCGCCAGCAGCCAAGAATGGGCCCGTAATGAAAAACTGTTTTTT. Its protein product is CASSQEWARNEKLFF.

V and J are TRBV5-1 and TRBJ1-1, with D perhaps matching TRBD1 (5 bases). CDR3 size: 14 residues. Germline V gene sequence: CDR1 SGHRS, CDR2 YFSETQ. V dropped 1 base and J dropped 0 bases, with 7 bases sitting between them. The CDR3 DNA is TGCGCCAGCAGCTTGAACAGGATGAACACTGAAGCTTTCTTT. It codes for CASSLNRMNTEAFF.

The chain couples TRBV18 to TRBJ1-6; perhaps TRBD1 as D (5 bases). Germline V gene sequence: CDR1 KGHSH, CDR2 LQKENI. The CDR3 is made up of 15 amino acids. Trimming removed 1 base at V and 9 bases at J, with 13 bases between. CDR3 sequence (DNA): TGTGCCAGCTCACCACGGCAGGGTTTCGGTTCACCCCTCCACTTT. Its translation is CASSPRQGFGSPLHF. The complete variable domain, with remaining parts taken from reference TRBV18 and TRBJ1-6, reads NAGVMQNPRHLVRRRGQEARLRCSPMKGHSHVYWYRQLPEEGLKFMVYLQKENIIDESGMPKERFSAEFPKEGPSILRIQQVVRGDSAAYFCASSPRQGFGSPLHFGNGTRLTVT.

The V call is TRBV6-1, the J call TRBJ2-1, with 7 bases fitting TRBD1. CDR3 length equals 14 residues. The germline V gene encodes CDR1 MNHNS and CDR2 SASEGT. V trimming: 5 bases; J trimming: 5 bases; junction bases outside the gene matches: 6. The CDR3 sequence is CASSTYDRDNEQFF. Here the CDR3 DNA reads TGTGCCAGCAGTACCTATGACAGGGACAATGAGCAGTTCTTC.

A few counts support this clone. The J gene is TRBJ2-5, the V gene TRBV5-5; 8 bases line up with TRBD2. V gave up 0 bases and J gave up 4 bases; unmatched junction bases: 11. Germline CDR1 is SGHKS and CDR2 is YYEKEE (reference sequence). The CDR3 contains 17 residues. The CDR3 loop reads CASSLAGPGGLGETQYF. The DNA for the CDR3 is TGTGCCAGCAGCTTGGCTGGGCCGGGGGGGCTGGGAGAGACCCAGTACTTC. The full variable domain, completed using reference TRBV5-5 and TRBJ2-5, is DAGVTQSPTHLIKTRGQQVTLRCSPISGHKSVSWYQQVLGQGPQFIFQYYEKEERGRGNFPDRFSARQFPNYSSELNVNALLLGDSALYLCASSLAGPGGLGETQYFGPGTRLLVL.